This TCR beta chain was sequenced for a study of neurological immune-mediated disorders. MiXCR, applied by TCRdb to the 5' RACE reads, yields one record per CDR3 protein. The repertoire includes approximately 21,000 distinct CDR3 sequences, roughly 6.2% of them detected once, and 45% sits in the top ten. Germline CDR1 is SEHNR and CDR2 is FQNEAQ (reference sequence). This CDR3 is 17 amino acids long. Trimming removed 7 bases from V and 0 bases from J; junction bases left unmatched: 11. The study drew its healthy controls from blood bank volunteers in Maryland, USA. The sorted libraries were made from over 800,000 CD4+ or CD8+ T cells. This clonotype was detected ten times or more.

The chain has TRBV7-9 and TRBJ1-3; 8 bases map to TRBD1. Material: CD8+ T cells from blood. The clonotype was recovered from a man aged 18 to 35 in good health. The CDR3 DNA reads as TGTGCCAGCATCGATAGAGGCGGGACAGGCTCTGGAAACACCATATATTTT. Translation: CASIDRGGTGSGNTIYF. The whole variable domain, filled in from reference TRBV7-9 and TRBJ1-3, reads DTGVSQNPRHKITKRGQNVTFRCDPISEHNRLYWYRQTLGQGPEFLTYFQNEAQLEKSRLLSDRFSAERPKGSFSTLEIQRTEQGDSAMYLCASIDRGGTGSGNTIYFGEGSWLTVV.